Each of the 19 T cell receptor beta chains below was sequenced from the same sample in a study of T cells after somatic rescue of genetic block (dated by TCRdb to the early 2020s). The library was made by the immunoSEQ multiplex PCR assay. Imported from immuneACCESS, the table was reduced by TCRdb to in-frame sequences with V and J called. These copies leave out some clones; in studies compared against another copy, an unresolved V gene accounts for under half, and the cause of the remainder is not known. Recorded for this sample are roughly 55,000 clones; approximately 96% of them occurred a single time. The biggest ten clones account for approximately 0.077% of the sample. The sequencing sample was made of peripheral blood mononuclear cells (PBMCs). These receptors were obtained from a child in the first two years of life.

This chain uses TRBV13 with TRBJ2-7, with 8 bases fitting TRBD1. Germline CDR1 is PRHDT and CDR2 is FYEKMQ (reference sequence). The CDR3 loop spans 14 amino acids. Trimming removed 4 bases from V and 3 bases from J; junction bases left unmatched: 5. For the CDR3, the DNA is TGTGCCAGCAGCTCCGGGACAGGTAACTACGAGCAGTACTTC. Translating it yields CASSSGTGNYEQYF.

This clone was picked up one time. V is TRBV28 and J is TRBJ2-2, with D tentatively TRBD1 (6 bases). There are 14 residues in the CDR3. Germline loops: CDR1 MDHEN, CDR2 SYDVKM. Deletions cut 3 bases from V and 6 bases from J, with 11 bases between. The CDR3 is CASSFGRGPGELFF. The CDR3 DNA is TGTGCCAGCAGTTTTGGCAGGGGCCCCGGGGAGCTGTTTTTT.

This chain joins TRBV5-5 and TRBJ1-4, with D hard to call. With 1 base removed from V and 0 bases from J, the gap between germline ends came to 4 bases. CDR1 and CDR2 from the germline V gene are SGHKS and YYEKEE (reference sequence). This CDR3 is 14 amino acids long. Written as DNA, the CDR3 is TGTGCCAGCAGCTTGACAGCAACTAATGAAAAACTGTTTTTT. Translation gives CASSLTATNEKLFF.

This clone has a handful of counts. V is TRBV28 and J is TRBJ1-5; 8 bases line up with TRBD1. Germline CDR1 is MDHEN and CDR2 is SYDVKM. V gave up 6 bases and J gave up 6 bases; unmatched junction bases: 4. The length of the CDR3 is 13 residues. This chain's CDR3 is CASRQGAGQPQHF. Here the CDR3 DNA reads TGTGCCAGCAGGCAGGGGGCGGGTCAGCCCCAGCATTTT.

This chain connects TRBV7-9 to TRBJ2-5, with TRBD2 matching over 7 bases. Germline V CDR1 and CDR2: SEHNR, FQNEAQ (reference sequence). With V trimmed by 1 base and J by 11 bases, 7 bases remained unmatched. The CDR3 extends over 13 amino acids. Written as DNA, the CDR3 is TGTGCCAGCAGCTTAGGGCGGGAGAGGGAGCAGTACTTC. This encodes CASSLGREREQYF.

CDR3 region: CASSSGTDTQYF. CDR3 nucleotides: TGTGCCAGCAGTAGCGGCACAGATACGCAGTATTTT. The chain joins TRBV6-5 to TRBJ2-3; no firm D call. V lost 5 bases and J 1 base, leaving 4 bases between the germline ends. CDR1 and CDR2 (germline): MNHEY, SVGAGI. CDR3 size: 12 residues.

This chain uses TRBV28 with TRBJ2-4, with TRBD2 as a possible D gene (6 bases). This CDR3 has 18 amino acids. Germline assignment: CDR1 MDHEN and CDR2 SYDVKM. V lost 5 bases, J lost 0 bases, and 20 bases lay in between. The DNA of the CDR3 is TGTGCCAGCAGTCACCGTCCGGGACTCCGACTAGCCAAAAACATTCAGTACTTC. Translated: CASSHRPGLRLAKNIQYF.

The V call is TRBV5-1, the J call TRBJ2-7; the D gene is possibly TRBD1 (5 bases). This CDR3 spans 13 amino acids. Trimming shortened V by 0 bases and J by 2 bases, and 6 bases separated the two germline ends. Germline CDR1 is SGHRS and CDR2 is YFSETQ. This CDR3 reads CASSLEGTYEQYF. The CDR3 nucleotides read TGCGCCAGCAGCTTGGAGGGGACCTACGAGCAGTACTTC.

V gene TRBV28 combines with J gene TRBJ2-1; 8 bases align to TRBD1. The germline gives CDR1 MDHEN, CDR2 SYDVKM. Losses at the gene ends were 2 bases for V and 7 bases for J; bases not matched to a gene: 7. The CDR3 spans 15 residues. CDR3 nucleotide sequence: TGTGCCAGCAGTTTAAACGGACAGGGCTGGAATGAGCAGTTCTTC. This encodes CASSLNGQGWNEQFF.

The rearrangement joins TRBV6-5 to TRBJ1-2; weak D call: TRBD1 (5 bases). Germline V lookup: CDR1 MNHEY, CDR2 SVGAGI. The CDR3 covers 12 residues. V gave up 4 bases and J gave up 2 bases, with 5 bases separating them. CDR3 in DNA: TGTGCCAGCAGTTGGGACAACTATGGCTACACCTTC. This encodes CASSWDNYGYTF.

The rearrangement uses TRBV28 and TRBJ1-4; D possibly corresponds to TRBD1 (5 bases). There are 14 residues in the CDR3. Trimming took off 5 bases at V and 4 bases at J, with 11 bases between the two ends. The germline gives CDR1 MDHEN, CDR2 SYDVKM. CDR3 DNA: TGTGCCAGCAGTGGGACGGCGCTTAATGAAAAACTGTTTTTT. Protein product: CASSGTALNEKLFF.

The chain recombines TRBV28 with TRBJ2-3; D may be TRBD2 (6 bases). This CDR3 region has 13 residues. The V end lost 5 bases, the J end lost 8 bases, and 14 bases lay between the germline ends. Germline-derived CDR1 and CDR2 are MDHEN and SYDVKM. The CDR3 DNA reads as TGTGCCAGCAGTCCCCTCCTCGGGGGTACGCAGTATTTT. This translates into CASSPLLGGTQYF.

The chain carries TRBV7-2 and TRBJ2-3; 11 bases align to TRBD2. The CDR3 length is 15 residues. The V gene's germline CDR1 is SGHTA and CDR2 FQGNSA. J gave up 6 bases and V 6 bases, and 8 bases lay outside the gene matches. The CDR3 reads CASSRTSGYLDTQYF. In DNA form, the CDR3 reads TGTGCCAGCAGTCGGACTAGCGGGTACCTGGATACGCAGTATTTT.

The chain combines TRBV4-1 with TRBJ2-7; no clear D. CDR3 size: 14 residues. With 1 base removed from V and 2 bases from J, the gap between germline ends came to 9 bases. Germline assignment: CDR1 MGHRA and CDR2 YSYEKL. The CDR3 spells CASSQVLFPYEQYF. The DNA for the CDR3 is TGCGCCAGCAGCCAAGTTCTTTTTCCCTACGAGCAGTACTTC.

This clone has a single count. V gene TRBV5-8 combines with J gene TRBJ1-2, with D uncertain. The CDR3 spans 13 residues. V lost 1 base and J lost 0, with 4 bases in between. CDR1 and CDR2 (germline): SGHTS, YDEGEE. The CDR3 protein is CASSLTANYGYTF. DNA of the CDR3: TGTGCCAGCAGCTTGACAGCTAACTATGGCTACACCTTC.

The chain couples TRBV27 to TRBJ1-1, with D perhaps matching TRBD1 (6 bases). The germline V gene encodes CDR1 MNHEY and CDR2 SMNVEV (reference sequence). The CDR3 spans 13 residues. V lost 2 bases to trimming and J lost 4 bases, with 8 bases between them. The CDR3 spells CASSLGGATEAFF. The CDR3 bases are TGTGCCAGCAGTTTAGGGGGCGCCACTGAAGCTTTCTTT.

The chain employs TRBV10-1 and TRBJ2-2, with D possibly matching TRBD1 (6 bases). The germline V and J ends were trimmed by 2 bases and 4 bases, with 8 bases remaining between them. The CDR3 has 14 amino acids. CDR1 WNHNN and CDR2 SYGVQD come from the germline V gene (reference sequence). The CDR3 here is CASSEQGGTGELFF. For the CDR3, the DNA is TGCGCCAGCAGTGAGCAAGGGGGCACCGGGGAGCTGTTTTTT.

V is TRBV5-3 and J is TRBJ1-5, with 8 positions matching TRBD1. TRBV5-3 is placed among ORFs of uncertain function. This CDR3 region has 16 residues. J was trimmed by 0 bases and V by 3 bases; bases with no gene match: 5. The CDR3, as DNA: TGTGCCAGAAGCTCCACAGGGGGTGATAGCAATCAGCCCCAGCATTTT. This encodes CARSSTGGDSNQPQHF.

V usage is TRBV9 and J usage is TRBJ2-5; 8 nucleotides line up with TRBD2. CDR1 and CDR2 (germline): SGDLS, YYNGEE. J gave up 1 base and V 3 bases, and 5 bases lay outside the gene matches. This CDR3 has 15 residues. The CDR3 sequence is CASSGAGTSQETQYF. The DNA for the CDR3 is TGTGCCAGCAGCGGAGCCGGGACTAGCCAAGAGACCCAGTACTTC. The whole variable domain, remainder taken from reference TRBV9 and TRBJ2-5, is DSGVTQTPKHLITATGQRVTLRCSPRSGDLSVYWYQQSLDQGLQFLIQYYNGEERAKGNILERFSAQQFPDLHSELNLSSLELGDSALYFCASSGAGTSQETQYFGPGTRLLVL.